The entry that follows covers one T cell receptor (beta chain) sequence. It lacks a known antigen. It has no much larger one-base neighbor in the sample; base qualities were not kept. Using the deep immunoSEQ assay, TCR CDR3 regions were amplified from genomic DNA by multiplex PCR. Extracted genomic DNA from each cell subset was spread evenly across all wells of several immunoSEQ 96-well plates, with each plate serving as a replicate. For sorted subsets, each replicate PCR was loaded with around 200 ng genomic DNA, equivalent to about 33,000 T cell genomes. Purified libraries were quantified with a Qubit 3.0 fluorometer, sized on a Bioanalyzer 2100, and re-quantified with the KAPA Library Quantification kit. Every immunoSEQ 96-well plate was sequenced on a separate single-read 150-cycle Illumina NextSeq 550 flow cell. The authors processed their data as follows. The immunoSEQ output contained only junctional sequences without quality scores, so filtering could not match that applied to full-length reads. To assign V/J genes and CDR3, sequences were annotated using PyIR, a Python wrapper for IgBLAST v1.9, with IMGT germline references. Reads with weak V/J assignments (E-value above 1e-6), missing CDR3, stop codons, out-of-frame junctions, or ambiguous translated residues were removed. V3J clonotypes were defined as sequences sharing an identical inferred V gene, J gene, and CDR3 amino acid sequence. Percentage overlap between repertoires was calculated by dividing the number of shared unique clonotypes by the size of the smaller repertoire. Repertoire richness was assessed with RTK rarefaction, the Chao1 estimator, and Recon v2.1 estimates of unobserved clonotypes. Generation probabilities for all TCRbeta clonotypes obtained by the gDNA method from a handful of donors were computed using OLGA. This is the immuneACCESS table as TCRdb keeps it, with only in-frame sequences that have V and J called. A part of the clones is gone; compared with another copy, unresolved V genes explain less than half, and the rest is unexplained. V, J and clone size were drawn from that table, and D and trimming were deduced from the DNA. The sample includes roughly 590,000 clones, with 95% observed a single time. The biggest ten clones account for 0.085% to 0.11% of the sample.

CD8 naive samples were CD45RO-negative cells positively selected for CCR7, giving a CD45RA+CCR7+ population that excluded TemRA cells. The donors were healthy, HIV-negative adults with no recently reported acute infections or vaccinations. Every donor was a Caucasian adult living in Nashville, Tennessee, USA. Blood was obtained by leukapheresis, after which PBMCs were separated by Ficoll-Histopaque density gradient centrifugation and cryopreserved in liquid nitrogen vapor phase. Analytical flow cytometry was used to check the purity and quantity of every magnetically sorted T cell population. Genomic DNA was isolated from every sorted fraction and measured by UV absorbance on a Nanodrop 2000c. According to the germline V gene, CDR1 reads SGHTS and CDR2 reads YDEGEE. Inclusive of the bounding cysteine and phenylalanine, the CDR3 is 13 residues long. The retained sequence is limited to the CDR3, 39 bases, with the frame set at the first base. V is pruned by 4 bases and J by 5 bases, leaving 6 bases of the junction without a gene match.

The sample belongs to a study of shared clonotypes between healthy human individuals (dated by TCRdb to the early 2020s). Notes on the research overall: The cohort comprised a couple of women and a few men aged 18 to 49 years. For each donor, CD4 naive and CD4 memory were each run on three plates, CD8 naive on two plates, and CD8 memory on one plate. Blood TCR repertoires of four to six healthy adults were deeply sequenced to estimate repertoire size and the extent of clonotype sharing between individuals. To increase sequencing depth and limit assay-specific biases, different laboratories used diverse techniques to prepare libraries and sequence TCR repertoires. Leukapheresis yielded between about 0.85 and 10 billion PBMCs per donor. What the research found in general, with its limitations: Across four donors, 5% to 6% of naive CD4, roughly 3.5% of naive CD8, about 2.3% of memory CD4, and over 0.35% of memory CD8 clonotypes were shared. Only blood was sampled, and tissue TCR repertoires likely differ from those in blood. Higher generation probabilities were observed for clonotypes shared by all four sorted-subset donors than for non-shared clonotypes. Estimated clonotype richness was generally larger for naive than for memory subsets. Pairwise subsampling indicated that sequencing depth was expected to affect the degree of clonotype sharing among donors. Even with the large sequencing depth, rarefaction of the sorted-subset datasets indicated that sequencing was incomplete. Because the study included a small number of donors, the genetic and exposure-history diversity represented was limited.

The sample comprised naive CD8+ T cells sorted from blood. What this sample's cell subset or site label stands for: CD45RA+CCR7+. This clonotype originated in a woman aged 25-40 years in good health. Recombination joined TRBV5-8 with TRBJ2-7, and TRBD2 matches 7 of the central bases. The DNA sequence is TGTGCCAGCAGCGTCGGCGGGAGCCACGAGCAGTACTTC. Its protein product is CASSVGGSHEQYF.